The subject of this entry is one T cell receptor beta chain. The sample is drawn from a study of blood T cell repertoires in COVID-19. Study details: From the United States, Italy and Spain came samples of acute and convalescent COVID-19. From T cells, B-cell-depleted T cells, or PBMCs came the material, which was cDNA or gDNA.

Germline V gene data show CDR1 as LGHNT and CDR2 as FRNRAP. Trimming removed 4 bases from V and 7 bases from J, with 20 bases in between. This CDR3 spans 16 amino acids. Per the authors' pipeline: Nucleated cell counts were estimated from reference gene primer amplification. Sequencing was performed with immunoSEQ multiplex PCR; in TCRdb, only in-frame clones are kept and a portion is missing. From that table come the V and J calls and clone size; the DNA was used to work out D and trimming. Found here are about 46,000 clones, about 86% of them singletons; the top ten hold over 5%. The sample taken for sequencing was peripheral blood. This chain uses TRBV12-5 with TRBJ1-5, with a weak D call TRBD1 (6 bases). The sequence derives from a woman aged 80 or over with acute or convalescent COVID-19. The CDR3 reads CASGYLGGGRTQPQHF. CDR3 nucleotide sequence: TGTGCTAGTGGTTATTTAGGGGGGGGCCGGACACAGCCCCAGCATTTT.